This T cell receptor (beta chain) was profiled in a study of Graves' ophthalmopathy and Graves' hyperthyroidism. This clonotype showed up many times. Germline lookup yields CDR1 SEHNR and CDR2 FQNEAQ (reference sequence). V was pared by 1 base and J by 4 bases, with 6 bases of the junction left unmatched. The CDR3 consists of 15 residues. The authors amplified TCR beta CDR3 regions, and they did so from RNA transcripts for repertoire sequencing. The library came from an HTBI-primed first-round RT-PCR and a second-round multiplex PCR. TCRdb passed the multiplex PCR reads through MiXCR, listing each CDR3 protein once. Here the sample spans 1 million to 1.3 million distinct CDR3 sequences, about two fifths being singletons.

The gene calls are TRBV7-9 and TRBJ1-1, with TRBD1 matching 7 bases. The specimen sequenced was peripheral blood or thyroid tissue (not recorded which). The receptor comes from an adult man with Graves' hyperthyroidism. CDR3 sequence reads: CASSLGDRVGTEAFF. CDR3 sequence (DNA): TGTGCCAGCAGCTTAGGCGACAGGGTCGGCACTGAAGCTTTCTTT. The whole variable domain, filled in from reference TRBV7-9 and TRBJ1-1, reads DTGVSQNPRHKITKRGQNVTFRCDPISEHNRLYWYRQTLGQGPEFLTYFQNEAQLEKSRLLSDRFSAERPKGSFSTLEIQRTEQGDSAMYLCASSLGDRVGTEAFFGQGTRLTVV.